This T cell receptor (beta chain) was sequenced during a study of OX40 agonist ivuxolimab in advanced cancers. The overall study: The dose-escalation cohort was approximately 81% male, with a mean age of around 60 years, ranging about 23 to 90.

The repertoire was sequenced with immunoSEQ multiplex PCR; TCRdb's copy has only in-frame clones and lacks some. Of some 27,000 clones in the sample, just over 85% are singletons; the top ten hold over 13%. Blood samples were obtained at baseline, cycle 4 day 1, and cycle 7 day 1. Germline V gene sequence: CDR1 SQVTM, CDR2 ANQGSEA. This CDR3 region has 11 residues. V was trimmed by 6 bases and J by 6 bases, leaving 9 bases between them. This sequence joins TRBV29-1 and TRBJ2-1, with D possibly matching TRBD2 (6 bases). Sequencing was performed on CD4+ or CD8+ T cells sorted from blood, taken in a trial of the OX40 agonist ivuxolimab. The sequence was obtained from an adult with an advanced solid tumor such as melanoma, head and neck, liver or kidney cancer. The CDR3 DNA follows: TGCAGCGTGGGGGGTGGCAATGAGCAGTTCTTC. Encoded protein: CSVGGGNEQFF.